These 27 T cell receptor beta chains came from one sample sequenced in a study of T cells in localized non-small cell lung cancer. The data were produced by immunoSEQ multiplex PCR, yet TCRdb's version contains in-frame clones alone and is incomplete. The repertoire holds 25,000 to 30,000 clones, with approximately 90% as singletons. The sample here was peripheral blood, taken before any cancer treatment. These receptors all stem from a female donor older than 55 with stage I lung adenocarcinoma.

The chain recombines TRBV2 with TRBJ1-1; no definite D call. CDR3 length equals 12 residues. The germline V and J ends were trimmed by 6 bases and 8 bases, with 13 bases remaining between them. Germline CDR1 SNHLY, CDR2 FYNNEI. CDR3 sequence reads: CASSQTTREAFF. The CDR3 DNA sequence: TGTGCCAGCAGCCAAACCACTCGAGAAGCTTTCTTT. Complete variable domain (other parts from reference TRBV2 and TRBJ1-1): EPEVTQTPSHQVTQMGQEVILRCVPISNHLYFYWYRQILGQKVEFLVSFYNNEISEKSEIFDDQFSVERPDGSNFTLKIRSTKLEDSAMYFCASSQTTREAFFGQGTRLTVV.

This sequence joins TRBV6-5 and TRBJ2-7; 8 bases fit TRBD1. CDR3 length: 13 amino acids. V gave up 8 bases and J gave up 3 bases; unmatched junction bases: 6. The germline CDR1 and CDR2 sequences are MNHEY and SVGAGI. This CDR3 reads CASFGTGYYEQYF. Written as DNA, the CDR3 is TGTGCCAGCTTCGGGACAGGCTACTACGAGCAGTACTTC.

This clone was counted a single time. The rearrangement joins TRBV7-8 to TRBJ1-3; D gene ambiguous. The CDR3 length is 18 residues. CDR1 is SGHVS and CDR2 is FQNEAQ in the germline V gene. V lost 1 base and J 4 bases, leaving 20 bases between the germline ends. Here the CDR3 DNA reads TGTGCCAGCAGCTTAGGGCAGGTCAATACTAGAATCGGAAACACCATATATTTT. It specifies CASSLGQVNTRIGNTIYF.

The gene calls are TRBV2 and TRBJ2-1; D gene uncertain. The CDR3 spans 13 residues. In germline, CDR1 is SNHLY, CDR2 FYNNEI. Trimming took 3 bases from V and 10 from J, leaving 13 bases between them. The CDR3 protein is CASSDSPQWEQFF. The CDR3 DNA reads TGTGCCAGCAGTGATTCCCCCCAATGGGAGCAGTTCTTC.

This chain uses TRBV19 with TRBJ2-7; tentative D call: TRBD2 (5 bases). The length of the CDR3 is 15 residues. V was pared by 4 bases and J by 5 bases, with 18 bases between. Germline values: CDR1 LNHDA, CDR2 SQIVND (reference sequence). The CDR3 is CASSTGRPGNNEQYF. CDR3 bases: TGTGCCAGTAGTACCGGCCGGCCGGGGAATAACGAGCAGTACTTC.

The chain joins TRBV6-5 to TRBJ1-2; 8 nucleotides line up with TRBD1. The junction had 7 bases not matched to a gene; V was cut back by 10 bases and J by 0 bases. CDR3 length: 14 residues. Germline values: CDR1 MNHEY, CDR2 SVGAGI. CDR3 coding DNA: TGTGCCACCGGGACAGGCCTTTCTAACTATGGCTACACCTTC. Its protein is CATGTGLSNYGYTF.

This chain uses TRBV9 with TRBJ2-5; D is uncertain. V lost 0 bases to trimming and J lost 3 bases, with 3 bases between them. The germline V gene encodes CDR1 SGDLS and CDR2 YYNGEE. The length of the CDR3 is 12 residues. The chain's CDR3 is CASSVAEETQYF. CDR3 DNA sequence: TGTGCCAGCAGCGTAGCTGAAGAGACCCAGTACTTC. The whole variable domain, filled in from reference TRBV9 and TRBJ2-5, reads DSGVTQTPKHLITATGQRVTLRCSPRSGDLSVYWYQQSLDQGLQFLIQYYNGEERAKGNILERFSAQQFPDLHSELNLSSLELGDSALYFCASSVAEETQYFGPGTRLLVL.

This chain connects TRBV13 to TRBJ1-1; D gene unclear. This CDR3 region has 14 residues. V was clipped by 3 bases and J by 2 bases, with 10 bases between them. Germline loops: CDR1 PRHDT, CDR2 FYEKMQ (reference sequence). The CDR3 DNA reads TGTGCCAGCAGCTTTCAACGGGGAAACACTGAAGCTTTCTTT. It specifies CASSFQRGNTEAFF.

The genes are TRBV5-4 and TRBJ1-2; weak D call: TRBD1 (5 bases). The CDR3 is 15 amino acids. CDR1 and CDR2 (germline): SGHNT, YYREEE (reference sequence). Deletions cut 0 bases from V and 8 bases from J, with 17 bases between. DNA for the CDR3: TGTGCCAGCAGCTTGGATTATAGGGGATCAGGAGGCTACACCTTC. Translation: CASSLDYRGSGGYTF.

This clone appeared once. V usage is TRBV5-1 and J usage is TRBJ2-1; D gene unclear. V was clipped by 0 bases and J by 3 bases, with 10 bases between them. Germline V lookup: CDR1 SGHRS, CDR2 YFSETQ. The CDR3 loop spans 15 amino acids. The chain's CDR3 is CASSLATLLYNEQFF. The CDR3 nucleotides are TGCGCCAGCAGCTTGGCCACACTTCTCTACAATGAGCAGTTCTTC. The full variable domain, in which reference TRBV5-1 and TRBJ2-1 provide the parts outside the CDR3, is KAGVTQTPRYLIKTRGQQVTLSCSPISGHRSVSWYQQTPGQGLQFLFEYFSETQRNKGNFPGRFSGRQFSNSRSEMNVSTLELGDSALYLCASSLATLLYNEQFFGPGTRLTVL.

The chain uses TRBV20-1 and TRBJ1-1; D not certain. Trimming removed 3 bases from V and 7 bases from J, with 9 bases in between. This CDR3 has 11 amino acids. The germline V gene has CDR1 DFQATT and CDR2 SNEGSKA (reference sequence). CDR3 DNA sequence: TGCAGTGCTAGGTTTCAAGTTGAAGCTTTCTTT. Translating gives CSARFQVEAFF.

The V and J genes are TRBV19 and TRBJ2-1, with D possibly TRBD2 on 6 matching bases. The germline V gene encodes CDR1 LNHDA and CDR2 SQIVND (reference sequence). With 4 bases removed from V and 3 bases from J, the gap between germline ends came to 16 bases. This CDR3 is built from 16 residues. Here the CDR3 reads CASSTHAGSNYNEQFF. DNA of the CDR3: TGTGCCAGTAGTACCCATGCGGGGTCGAACTACAATGAGCAGTTCTTC.

The chain uses TRBV5-1 and TRBJ2-1; 10 nucleotides agree with TRBD1. Germline V CDR1 and CDR2: SGHRS, YFSETQ. The J segment lost 7 bases and the V segment lost 7 bases, leaving 11 bases of the junction unmatched. The CDR3 runs 15 residues. For the CDR3, the DNA is TGCGCCAGCCGAAAACGGACAGGGGGTGAGAATGAGCAGTTCTTC. It encodes CASRKRTGGENEQFF.

CDR3 nucleotide sequence: TGTGCCAGCAAGACCTGGGACACTAAGAACACTGAAGCTTTCTTT. Translating gives CASKTWDTKNTEAFF. V gene TRBV7-9 combines with J gene TRBJ1-1; D perhaps matches TRBD1 (6 bases). Germline CDR1 SEHNR, CDR2 FQNEAQ (reference sequence). This CDR3 spans 15 amino acids. Deletions cut 7 bases from V and 1 base from J, with 16 bases between.

The chain is built from TRBV28 and TRBJ1-4, with D hard to call. Germline V gene sequence: CDR1 MDHEN, CDR2 SYDVKM. The CDR3 length is 13 residues. V was clipped by 3 bases and J by 8 bases, with 10 bases between them. CDR3 sequence: CASSFRVREKLFF. The CDR3 bases are TGTGCCAGCAGTTTTAGGGTTAGAGAAAAACTGTTTTTT. The full variable domain, its missing parts supplied by reference TRBV28 and TRBJ1-4, is DVKVTQSSRYLVKRTGEKVFLECVQDMDHENMFWYRQDPGLGLRLIYFSYDVKMKEKGDIPEGYSVSREKKERFSLILESASTNQTSMYLCASSFRVREKLFFGSGTQLSVL.

The rearrangement links TRBV9 to TRBJ1-2; D may be TRBD1 (5 bases). V was clipped by 5 bases and J by 2 bases, with 10 bases between them. The CDR3 is 13 amino acids. The germline CDR1 and CDR2 sequences are SGDLS and YYNGEE. CDR3 loop: CASSYGTNYGYTF. Written as DNA, the CDR3 is TGTGCCAGCAGTTATGGGACGAACTATGGCTACACCTTC. The variable domain in full, completed from reference TRBV9 and TRBJ1-2, reads DSGVTQTPKHLITATGQRVTLRCSPRSGDLSVYWYQQSLDQGLQFLIQYYNGEERAKGNILERFSAQQFPDLHSELNLSSLELGDSALYFCASSYGTNYGYTFGSGTRLTVV.

The V call is TRBV28, the J call TRBJ2-2; D may be TRBD1 (5 bases). CDR3 length: 13 residues. The V end was cut by 6 bases, the J end by 3 bases, with 8 bases between. Germline V CDR1 and CDR2: MDHEN, SYDVKM. Here the CDR3 reads CASRGQDTGELFF. Here the CDR3 DNA reads TGTGCCAGCAGGGGGCAGGACACCGGGGAGCTGTTTTTT.

The chain links TRBV6-6 to TRBJ1-1; D gene uncertain. Per germline, CDR1 MNHNY and CDR2 SVGAGI (reference sequence). The V and J ends lost 7 bases and 0 bases respectively, with 9 bases between them. The CDR3 consists of 13 residues. Here the CDR3 DNA reads TGTGCCAGCAACATTATTGTGAACACTGAAGCTTTCTTT. Its protein product is CASNIIVNTEAFF.

The rearrangement links TRBV9 to TRBJ2-2; D gene ambiguous. The germline V and J ends were trimmed by 1 base and 0 bases, with 7 bases remaining between them. CDR3 size: 15 residues. Germline V gene lookup returns CDR1 SGDLS and CDR2 YYNGEE. This CDR3 is CASSVTLANTGELFF. CDR3 coding DNA: TGTGCCAGCAGCGTAACCTTAGCGAACACCGGGGAGCTGTTTTTT. The complete variable domain, with remaining parts taken from reference TRBV9 and TRBJ2-2, reads DSGVTQTPKHLITATGQRVTLRCSPRSGDLSVYWYQQSLDQGLQFLIQYYNGEERAKGNILERFSAQQFPDLHSELNLSSLELGDSALYFCASSVTLANTGELFFGEGSRLTVL.

The table lists this clone with a few counts. V and J are TRBV6-6 and TRBJ2-1; D is unclear. From germline, CDR1 is MNHNY and CDR2 SVGAGI (reference sequence). Trimming removed 6 bases at V and 2 bases at J, with 14 bases between. CDR3 length: 15 residues. CDR3 loop: CASSPLGQAYNEQFF. The CDR3 nucleotides read TGTGCCAGCAGCCCCCTCGGGCAGGCCTACAATGAGCAGTTCTTC.

The gene calls are TRBV27 and TRBJ1-5, with 9 positions matching TRBD1. V shed 6 bases, J shed 4 bases, and the junction held 4 bases outside the gene matches. The CDR3 consists of 14 residues. Germline CDR1 and CDR2: MNHEY and SMNVEV (reference sequence). The CDR3 DNA is TGTGCCAGCAGAAAGACAGGGGGGAATCAGCCCCAGCATTTT. This codes for CASRKTGGNQPQHF.

The chain employs TRBV2 and TRBJ2-2; 9 bases map to TRBD1. The CDR3 has 13 amino acids. V gave up 10 bases and J gave up 6 bases; unmatched junction bases: 6. Looked up from germline, CDR1 is SNHLY and CDR2 is FYNNEI. The CDR3 is CANRGQAAGELFF. The CDR3 nucleotides are TGTGCCAACAGGGGGCAGGCTGCCGGGGAGCTGTTTTTT.

V usage is TRBV6-6 and J usage is TRBJ2-1; no clear D. Germline V gene data show CDR1 as MNHNY and CDR2 as SVGAGI (reference sequence). The CDR3 extends over 14 amino acids. V shed 5 bases and J shed 10 bases, with 18 bases lying between them. The CDR3 here is CASSHIGPDIEQFF. Here the CDR3 DNA reads TGTGCCAGCAGTCACATCGGGCCAGATATAGAGCAGTTCTTC.

The chain joins TRBV7-9 to TRBJ2-7; no firm D call. CDR1 is SEHNR, CDR2 FQNEAQ, per germline (reference sequence). V was cut by 1 base and J by 0 bases, with 10 bases left in between. This CDR3 is 15 amino acids long. DNA for the CDR3: TGTGCCAGCAGCTTAGACGCGTACTTCTCCTACGAGCAGTACTTC. Its protein is CASSLDAYFSYEQYF.

The chain links TRBV28 to TRBJ1-3, with D unclear. The length of the CDR3 is 14 residues. The germline V gene has CDR1 MDHEN and CDR2 SYDVKM. V was cut by 9 bases and J by 0 bases, with 12 bases left in between. CDR3 coding DNA: TGTGCCAGTACGGCGGGATCCTCTGGAAACACCATATATTTT. It codes for CASTAGSSGNTIYF.

A note on this clone: The junction departs from germline at one end; a sequencing error may be responsible. The rearrangement joins TRBV5-4 to TRBJ2-2, with TRBD2 matching over 7 bases. Germline loops: CDR1 SGHNT, CDR2 YYREEE (reference sequence). CDR3 length: 16 amino acids. The CDR3 sequence is CASSLMLAANTGGLFF. CDR3 nucleotides: TGTGCCAGCAGCTTGATGCTAGCGGCCAACACCGGGGGGCTGTTTTTT.

The chain couples TRBV5-4 to TRBJ2-1; 8 bases agree with TRBD2. The CDR3 consists of 15 residues. The V gene end was trimmed by 4 bases and the J gene end by 4 bases; junction bases not matched to a gene: 7. Looked up from germline, CDR1 is SGHNT and CDR2 is YYREEE (reference sequence). The CDR3 is CASSPGGTPYNEQFF. The CDR3 DNA is TGTGCCAGCAGCCCGGGGGGGACTCCTTACAATGAGCAGTTCTTC.